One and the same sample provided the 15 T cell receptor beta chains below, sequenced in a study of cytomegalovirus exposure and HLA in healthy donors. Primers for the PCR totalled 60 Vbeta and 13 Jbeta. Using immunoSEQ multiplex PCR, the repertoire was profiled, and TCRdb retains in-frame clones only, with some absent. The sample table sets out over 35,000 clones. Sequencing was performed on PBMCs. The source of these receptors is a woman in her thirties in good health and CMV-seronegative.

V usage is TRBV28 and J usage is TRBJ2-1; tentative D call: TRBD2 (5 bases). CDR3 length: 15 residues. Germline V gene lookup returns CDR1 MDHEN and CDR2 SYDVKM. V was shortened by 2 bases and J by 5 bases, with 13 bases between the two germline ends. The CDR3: CASSLLLATDNEQFF. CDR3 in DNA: TGTGCCAGCAGTTTACTGCTAGCAACGGACAATGAGCAGTTCTTC.

CDR3 nucleotide sequence: TGCGCCAGCAGCTTGCAAACAGATACGCAGTATTTT. Its protein product is CASSLQTDTQYF. The chain recombines TRBV5-1 with TRBJ2-3; D gene unclear. V was shortened by 1 base and J by 3 bases, with 3 bases between the two germline ends. The CDR3 runs to 12 residues. Germline CDR1 reads SGHRS; CDR2 reads YFSETQ.

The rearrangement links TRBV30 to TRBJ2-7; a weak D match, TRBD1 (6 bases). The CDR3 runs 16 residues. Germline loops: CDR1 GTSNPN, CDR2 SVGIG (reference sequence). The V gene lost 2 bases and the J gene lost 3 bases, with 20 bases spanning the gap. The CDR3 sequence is CAWSKNRWGLSYEQYF. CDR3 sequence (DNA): TGTGCCTGGAGTAAAAACCGTTGGGGGCTGAGCTACGAGCAGTACTTC.

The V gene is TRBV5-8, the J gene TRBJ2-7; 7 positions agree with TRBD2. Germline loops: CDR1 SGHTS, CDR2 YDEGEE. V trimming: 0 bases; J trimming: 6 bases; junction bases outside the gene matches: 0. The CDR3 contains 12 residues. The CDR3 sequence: CASSLGTSEQYF. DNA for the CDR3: TGTGCCAGCAGCTTGGGGACTAGCGAGCAGTACTTC.

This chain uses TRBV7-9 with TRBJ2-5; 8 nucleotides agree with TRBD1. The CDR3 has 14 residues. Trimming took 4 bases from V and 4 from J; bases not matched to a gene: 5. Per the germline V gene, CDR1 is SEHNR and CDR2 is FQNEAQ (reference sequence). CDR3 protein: CASSYTGGGETQYF. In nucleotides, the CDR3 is TGTGCCAGCAGCTATACAGGGGGTGGAGAGACCCAGTACTTC.

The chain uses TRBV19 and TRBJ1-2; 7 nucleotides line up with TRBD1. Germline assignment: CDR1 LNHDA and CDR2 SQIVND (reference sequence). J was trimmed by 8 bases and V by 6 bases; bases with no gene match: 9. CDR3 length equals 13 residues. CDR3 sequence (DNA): TGTGCCAGTAGCGCTACAGGGGCGAGAGGCTACACCTTC. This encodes CASSATGARGYTF.

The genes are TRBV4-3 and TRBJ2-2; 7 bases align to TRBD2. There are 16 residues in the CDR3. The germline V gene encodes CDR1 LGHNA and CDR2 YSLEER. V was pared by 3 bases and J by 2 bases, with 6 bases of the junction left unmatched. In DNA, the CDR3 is TGCGCCAGCAGCCAGAAAGCGGGACTTAACACCGGGGAGCTGTTTTTT. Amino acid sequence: CASSQKAGLNTGELFF.

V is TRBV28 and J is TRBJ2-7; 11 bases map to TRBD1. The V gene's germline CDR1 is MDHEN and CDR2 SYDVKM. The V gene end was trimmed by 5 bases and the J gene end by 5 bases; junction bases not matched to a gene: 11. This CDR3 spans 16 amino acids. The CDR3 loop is CASSRDRGARNDEQYF. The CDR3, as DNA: TGTGCCAGCAGTAGGGACAGGGGGGCCCGTAACGACGAGCAGTACTTC.

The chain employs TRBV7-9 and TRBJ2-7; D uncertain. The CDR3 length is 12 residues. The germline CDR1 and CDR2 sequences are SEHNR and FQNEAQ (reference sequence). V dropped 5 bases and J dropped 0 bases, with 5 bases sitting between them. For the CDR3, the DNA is TGTGCCAGCAGCACCAGCTCCTACGAGCAGTACTTC. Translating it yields CASSTSSYEQYF.

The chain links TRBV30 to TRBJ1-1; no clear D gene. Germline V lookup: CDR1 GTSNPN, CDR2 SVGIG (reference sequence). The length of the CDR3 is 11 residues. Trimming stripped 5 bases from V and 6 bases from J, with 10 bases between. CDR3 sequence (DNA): TGTGCCTGGCATCGGAGGGCTGAAGCTTTCTTT. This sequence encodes CAWHRRAEAFF.

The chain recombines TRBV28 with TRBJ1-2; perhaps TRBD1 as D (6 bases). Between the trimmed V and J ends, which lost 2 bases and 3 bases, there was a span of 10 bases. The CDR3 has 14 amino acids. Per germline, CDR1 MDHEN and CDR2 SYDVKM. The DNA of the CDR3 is TGTGCCAGCAGTTTAGGGGGCTCCGACTATGGCTACACCTTC. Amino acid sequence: CASSLGGSDYGYTF.

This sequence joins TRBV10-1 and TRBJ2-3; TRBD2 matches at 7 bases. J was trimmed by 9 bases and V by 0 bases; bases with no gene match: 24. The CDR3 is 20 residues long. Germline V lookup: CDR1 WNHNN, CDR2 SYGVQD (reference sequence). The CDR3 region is CASSESVFHSGTPLRITQYF. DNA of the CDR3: TGCGCCAGCAGTGAGTCGGTTTTTCACAGCGGGACTCCCCTCCGGATAACGCAGTATTTT.

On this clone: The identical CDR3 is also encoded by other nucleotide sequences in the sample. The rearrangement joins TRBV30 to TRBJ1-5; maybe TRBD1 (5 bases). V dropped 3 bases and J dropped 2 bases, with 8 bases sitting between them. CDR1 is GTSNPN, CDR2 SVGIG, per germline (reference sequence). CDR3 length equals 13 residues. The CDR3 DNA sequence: TGTGCCTGGAGCGGAGGGGGCAATCAGCCCCAGCATTTT. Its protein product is CAWSGGGNQPQHF.

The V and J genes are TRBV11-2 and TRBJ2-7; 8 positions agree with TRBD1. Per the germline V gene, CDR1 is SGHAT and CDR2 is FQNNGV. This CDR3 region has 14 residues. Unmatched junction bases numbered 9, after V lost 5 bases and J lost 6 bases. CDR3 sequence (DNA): TGTGCCAGCAGCGGTGGGCAGGGGGCGTTCGAGCAGTACTTC. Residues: CASSGGQGAFEQYF.

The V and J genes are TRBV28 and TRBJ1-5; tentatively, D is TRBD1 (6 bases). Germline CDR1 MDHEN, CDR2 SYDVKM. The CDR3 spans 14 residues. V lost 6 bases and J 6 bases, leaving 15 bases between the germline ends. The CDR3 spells CASRPQGRAQPQHF. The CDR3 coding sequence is TGTGCCAGCAGGCCTCAGGGGCGGGCTCAGCCCCAGCATTTT.